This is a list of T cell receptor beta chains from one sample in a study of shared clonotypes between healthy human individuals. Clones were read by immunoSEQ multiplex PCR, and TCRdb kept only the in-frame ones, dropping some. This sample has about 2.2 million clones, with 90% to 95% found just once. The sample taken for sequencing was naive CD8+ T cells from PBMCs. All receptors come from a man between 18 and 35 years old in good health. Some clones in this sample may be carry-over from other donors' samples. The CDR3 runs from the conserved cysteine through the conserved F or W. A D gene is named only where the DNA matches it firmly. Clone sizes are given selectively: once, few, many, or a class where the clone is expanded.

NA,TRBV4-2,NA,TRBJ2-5,CASSQGGRRQETQYF,TGTGCCAGCAGCCAAGGAGGGAGGCGCCAAGAGACCCAGTACTTC
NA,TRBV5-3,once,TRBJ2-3,CARSSLGDTQYF,TGTGCCAGAAGCTCCCTAGGGGATACGCAGTATTTT
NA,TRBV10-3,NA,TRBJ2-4,CAISEGLLAKNIQYF,TGTGCCATCAGTGAGGGTCTACTAGCCAAAAACATTCAGTACTTC
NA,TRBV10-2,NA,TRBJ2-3,CASSDDGPSTDTQYF,TGCGCCAGCAGTGACGACGGCCCTAGCACAGATACGCAGTATTTT
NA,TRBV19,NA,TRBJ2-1,CASSSGLSSYNEQFF,TGTGCCAGTAGTAGCGGGCTAAGCTCCTACAATGAGCAGTTCTTC
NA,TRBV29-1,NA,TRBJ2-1,CSDNRDPYNEQFF,TGCAGCGATAACAGGGACCCCTACAATGAGCAGTTCTTC
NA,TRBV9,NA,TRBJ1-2,CASSGDYGYTF,TGTGCCAGCAGCGGAGACTATGGCTACACCTTC
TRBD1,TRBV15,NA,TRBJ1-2,CATSRGDRELSNYGYTF,TGTGCCACCAGCAGAGGGGACAGGGAGCTTTCTAACTATGGCTACACCTTC
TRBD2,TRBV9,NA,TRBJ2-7,CASSAERGGRADEQYF,TGTGCCAGCAGCGCCGAGCGGGGCGGGAGGGCCGACGAGCAGTACTTC
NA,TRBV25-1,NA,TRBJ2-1,CASTSGGEQFF,TGTGCCAGCACTTCCGGGGGTGAGCAGTTCTTC
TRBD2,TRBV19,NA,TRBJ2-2,CASSRRGFTGELFF,TGTGCCAGTAGTCGGCGGGGGTTTACCGGGGAGCTGTTTTTT
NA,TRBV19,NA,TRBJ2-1,CASRADGRGDEQFF,TGTGCCAGTAGGGCTGACGGGAGAGGAGATGAGCAGTTCTTC
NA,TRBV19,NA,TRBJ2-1,CASSILGGDEQFF,TGTGCCAGTAGTATACTTGGTGGCGATGAGCAGTTCTTC
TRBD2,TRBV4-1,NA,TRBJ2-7,CASSSGRGQYEQYF,TGCGCCAGCAGTAGCGGGAGAGGGCAGTACGAGCAGTACTTC
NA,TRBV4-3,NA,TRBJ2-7,CASSQVVGGGSSYEQYF,TGCGCCAGCAGCCAAGTTGTTGGTGGGGGATCTTCCTACGAGCAGTACTTC
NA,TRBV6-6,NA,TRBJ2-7,CASSYSGSYEQYF,TGTGCCAGCAGTTACTCGGGATCCTACGAGCAGTACTTC
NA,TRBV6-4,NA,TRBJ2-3,CASKFRDTLTDTQYF,TGTGCCAGCAAGTTCAGGGACACTTTGACAGATACGCAGTATTTT
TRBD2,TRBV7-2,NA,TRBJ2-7,CASSLVQRLAGAYEQYF,TGTGCCAGCAGCTTAGTACAACGACTAGCGGGGGCCTACGAGCAGTACTTC
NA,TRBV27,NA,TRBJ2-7,CASSLSSGPYEQYF,TGTGCCAGCAGTTTATCTTCAGGTCCCTACGAGCAGTACTTC
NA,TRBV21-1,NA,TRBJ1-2,CPTCPAIYGYTF,TGTCCAACCTGCCCAGCGATCTATGGCTACACCTTC
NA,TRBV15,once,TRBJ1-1,CATSRDLGPGTEAFF,TGTGCCACCAGCAGAGATCTAGGGCCCGGCACTGAAGCTTTCTTT
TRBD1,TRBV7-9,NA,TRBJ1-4,CASSFKTGKGLSTNEKLFF,TGTGCCAGCAGCTTCAAGACAGGGAAAGGACTCTCAACTAATGAAAAACTGTTTTTT
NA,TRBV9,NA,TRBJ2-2,CASSSYSGELFF,TGTGCCAGCAGCTCATATTCCGGGGAGCTGTTTTTT
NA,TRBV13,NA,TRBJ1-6,CASSPNRGSPLHF,TGTGCCAGCAGTCCTAATCGGGGCTCACCCCTCCACTTT
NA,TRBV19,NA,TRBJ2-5,CASSNWGDTETQYF,TGTGCCAGTAGTAATTGGGGGGATACAGAGACCCAGTACTTC
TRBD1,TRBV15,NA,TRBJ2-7,CATSKGTEISYEQYF,TGTGCCACCAGCAAGGGGACAGAGATATCCTACGAGCAGTACTTC
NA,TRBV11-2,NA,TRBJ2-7,CASSLGDGYEQYF,TGTGCCAGCAGCTTAGGGGACGGCTACGAGCAGTACTTC
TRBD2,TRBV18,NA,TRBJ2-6,CASSTGRADNVLTF,TGTGCCAGCTCCACTGGGAGGGCGGATAACGTCCTGACTTTC
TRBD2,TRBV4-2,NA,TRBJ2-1,CASSQAGGVNEQFF,TGTGCCAGCAGCCAAGCGGGAGGGGTCAATGAGCAGTTCTTC
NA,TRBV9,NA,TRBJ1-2,CASSVAATYGYTF,TGTGCCAGCAGCGTAGCGGCTACCTATGGCTACACCTTC
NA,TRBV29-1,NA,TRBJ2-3,CSVDPGRGADTQYF,TGCAGCGTTGACCCTGGGAGGGGGGCAGATACGCAGTATTTT
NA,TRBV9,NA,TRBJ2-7,CASSVDSLPYEQYF,TGTGCCAGCAGCGTAGACAGCCTCCCCTACGAGCAGTACTTC
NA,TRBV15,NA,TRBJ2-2,CATREITGELFF,TGTGCAACCAGGGAAATCACCGGGGAGCTGTTTTTT
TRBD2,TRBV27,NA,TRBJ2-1,CASSLSGGRLYNEQFF,TGTGCCAGCAGTTTATCGGGCGGGAGGCTCTACAATGAGCAGTTCTTC
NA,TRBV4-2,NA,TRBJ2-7,CASSPRLGAEQYF,TGTGCCAGCAGCCCCCGACTAGGTGCCGAGCAGTACTTC
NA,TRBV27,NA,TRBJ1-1,CASSLSVGTEAFF,TGTGCCAGCAGTTTATCGGTGGGCACTGAAGCTTTCTTT
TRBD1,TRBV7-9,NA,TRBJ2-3,CASSPVPGQGAQGDTQYF,TGTGCCAGCAGCCCCGTACCCGGACAGGGGGCTCAGGGAGATACGCAGTATTTT
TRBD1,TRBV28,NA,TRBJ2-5,CASSWAGGRETQYF,TGTGCCAGCAGTTGGGCAGGGGGCAGAGAGACCCAGTACTTC
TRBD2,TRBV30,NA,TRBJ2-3,CAWSQRVLAGVRSTDTQYF,TGTGCCTGGAGTCAGCGGGTACTAGCGGGAGTCCGGAGCACAGATACGCAGTATTTT
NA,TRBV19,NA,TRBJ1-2,CASSSRQATNYGYTF,TGTGCCAGTAGTAGTCGACAGGCCACTAACTATGGCTACACCTTC
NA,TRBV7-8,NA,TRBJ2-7,CASSLAVGYEQYF,TGTGCCAGCAGCTTAGCGGTGGGTTACGAGCAGTACTTC
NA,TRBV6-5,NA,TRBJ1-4,CASSPTGQTNEKLFF,TGTGCCAGCAGTCCGACGGGACAAACTAATGAAAAACTGTTTTTT